These 27 T cell receptor beta chains were sequenced from one sample in a study of T cell responses to AZD1222 COVID-19 vaccine. Libraries were prepared by immunoSEQ multiplex PCR; TCRdb keeps only in-frame clonotypes and omits some of them. The sample includes about 73,000 clones, 85% to 90% of them seen just once. Sequenced material: peripheral blood, taken 28 days after the second AZD1222 dose. Receptors were obtained from an adult who received the AZD1222 COVID-19 vaccine.

V is TRBV3-1 (or the pseudogene TRBV3-2) and J is TRBJ2-1; 9 bases are a match to TRBD2. Germline values: CDR1 LGHDT, CDR2 YNNKEL (reference sequence). This CDR3 spans 17 amino acids. Germline trimming cut 0 bases from V and 9 bases from J; bases unmatched to any gene: 12. As DNA, the CDR3 is TGTGCCAGCAGCCAAGATCTTTCCAGCGGGGGGATCTTTGAGCAGTTCTTC. It specifies CASSQDLSSGGIFEQFF.

The rearrangement joins TRBV6-5 to TRBJ1-1; 7 bases align to TRBD1. This CDR3 region has 14 residues. The germline V gene has CDR1 MNHEY and CDR2 SVGAGI. Trimming took 7 bases from V and 3 from J; bases not matched to a gene: 8. The CDR3 loop reads CASNLGGGYTEAFF. DNA for the CDR3: TGTGCCAGCAACTTAGGGGGCGGGTACACTGAAGCTTTCTTT.

The chain recombines TRBV3-1 (or the pseudogene TRBV3-2) with TRBJ2-3; weak D call: TRBD1 (5 bases). CDR1 and CDR2 (germline): LGHDT, YNNKEL (reference sequence). The ends were cut back, 0 bases at V and 3 bases at J, with 13 bases in the middle. The CDR3 consists of 16 residues. For the CDR3, the DNA is TGTGCCAGCAGCCAAGACCAGGGTGTAAGAACAGATACGCAGTATTTT. Translated: CASSQDQGVRTDTQYF.

This sequence joins TRBV3-1 (or the pseudogene TRBV3-2) and TRBJ1-3; 7 bases match TRBD1. V shed 4 bases and J 4 bases; nucleotides not matched to a gene: 4. Germline V gene data show CDR1 as LGHDT and CDR2 as YNNKEL (reference sequence). The length of the CDR3 is 14 residues. CDR3 in amino acids: CASSPTDRGNTIYF. In DNA form, the CDR3 reads TGTGCCAGCAGCCCTACGGACAGGGGAAACACCATATATTTT.

This clone was observed a few times. This chain joins TRBV2 and TRBJ1-4; unclear D gene. Germline-derived CDR1 and CDR2 are SNHLY and FYNNEI. V shed 2 bases and J shed 0 bases, with 10 bases lying between them. The CDR3 has 16 residues. The CDR3 reads CASSEFPAATNEKLFF. The CDR3 bases are TGTGCCAGCAGTGAATTTCCAGCGGCAACTAATGAAAAACTGTTTTTT. Full variable domain (rest looked up from reference TRBV2 and TRBJ1-4): EPEVTQTPSHQVTQMGQEVILRCVPISNHLYFYWYRQILGQKVEFLVSFYNNEISEKSEIFDDQFSVERPDGSNFTLKIRSTKLEDSAMYFCASSEFPAATNEKLFFGSGTQLSVL.

V gene TRBV12-3 or TRBV12-4 combines with J gene TRBJ1-2, with D tentatively TRBD1 (5 bases). This CDR3 has 12 amino acids. Trimming stripped 7 bases from V and 4 bases from J, with 10 bases between. Here the CDR3 reads CASNPGPYGYTF. The CDR3 nucleotides read TGTGCCAGCAACCCGGGACCCTATGGCTACACCTTC.

This chain uses TRBV21-1 with TRBJ2-2; the table calls TRBD1, which could not be checked here. TRBV21-1 is a documented pseudogene. This CDR3 contains 15 residues. The CDR3 loop is CASSTGDRGHGELFF. The CDR3 DNA follows: TGTGCCAGCAGCACGGGGGACAGGGGGCACGGGGAGCTGTTTTTT.

The rearrangement links TRBV6-2 or TRBV6-3 to TRBJ2-7; TRBD1 is a possible D gene (5 bases). This CDR3 is built from 16 residues. Germline V gene lookup returns CDR1 MNHEY and CDR2 SVGEGT. V was pared by 2 bases and J by 5 bases, with 19 bases between. The DNA for the CDR3 is TGTGCCAGCAGTTACACCCGGCGCAGACAGTCTAACGAGCAGTACTTC. Translating gives CASSYTRRRQSNEQYF.

This chain uses TRBV30 with TRBJ1-6; the D gene is possibly TRBD1 (5 bases). V lost 0 bases and J 6 bases, leaving 9 bases between the germline ends. This CDR3 region has 14 residues. The V gene's germline CDR1 is GTSNPN and CDR2 SVGIG (reference sequence). CDR3 residues: CAWSVTGPNSPLHF. In DNA, the CDR3 is TGTGCCTGGAGTGTAACAGGTCCTAATTCACCCCTCCACTTT.

The genes are TRBV12-3 or TRBV12-4 and TRBJ2-1; D may match TRBD1 or TRBD2 (5 bases each). The CDR3 loop spans 13 amino acids. Trimming took 5 bases from V and 9 from J, leaving 14 bases between them. This CDR3 is CASSPEGWGEQFF. The CDR3 coding sequence is TGTGCCAGCAGTCCTGAGGGGTGGGGTGAGCAGTTCTTC.

This clone appeared a single time. This chain uses TRBV7-2 with TRBJ1-5; D might be TRBD1 (6 bases). V was trimmed by 1 base and J by 1 base, leaving 14 bases between them. Germline values: CDR1 SGHTA, CDR2 FQGNSA. CDR3 length: 17 residues. CDR3 protein: CASSLVGGASSNQPQHF. Here the CDR3 DNA reads TGTGCCAGCAGCTTAGTTGGGGGGGCTTCGAGCAATCAGCCCCAGCATTTT.

Only a few counts were recorded for this clone. The CDR3 nucleotides read TGTGCCAGCAGCTTAGGGGACACCAGAAATCAGCCCCAGCATTTT. Protein product: CASSLGDTRNQPQHF. The gene calls are TRBV7-9 and TRBJ1-5, with D perhaps matching TRBD1 (6 bases). Germline-derived CDR1 and CDR2 are SEHNR and FQNEAQ (reference sequence). The CDR3 covers 15 residues. Trimming removed 1 base from V and 4 bases from J, with 11 bases in between.

The chain links TRBV6-5 to TRBJ1-5, with D maybe TRBD1 (5 bases). The CDR3 is 13 amino acids. Germline V gene sequence: CDR1 MNHEY, CDR2 SVGAGI. V gave up 7 bases and J gave up 0 bases, with 7 bases separating them. CDR3 protein: CASKDSSNQPQHF. In DNA form, the CDR3 reads TGTGCCAGCAAAGACAGTAGCAATCAGCCCCAGCATTTT.

The chain couples TRBV7-8 to TRBJ1-6; no clear D. V was cut by 3 bases and J by 0 bases, with 12 bases left in between. The germline V gene encodes CDR1 SGHVS and CDR2 FQNEAQ. The CDR3 runs 17 residues. The CDR3 sequence is CASSLGSQYSYNSPLHF. CDR3 nucleotides: TGTGCCAGCAGCTTGGGGTCCCAATACTCCTATAATTCACCCCTCCACTTT.

The chain links TRBV10-3 to TRBJ1-6; D remains unclear. Germline V CDR1 and CDR2: ENHRY, SYGVKD. With 6 bases removed from V and 10 bases from J, the gap between germline ends came to 16 bases. The CDR3 has 14 residues. CDR3 coding DNA: TGTGCCATCAGGCCCTCAGGTGAAGCGTCACCCCTCCACTTT. Translated, it gives CAIRPSGEASPLHF.

In DNA form, the CDR3 reads TGTGCCAGCAGTTTGAGGCAGGGACTCTACGAGCAGTACTTC. Amino acids: CASSLRQGLYEQYF. The V and J genes are TRBV27 and TRBJ2-7; a possible D gene is TRBD2 (6 bases). The V end lost 3 bases, the J end lost 3 bases, and 12 bases lay between the germline ends. The CDR3 spans 14 residues. In germline, CDR1 is MNHEY, CDR2 SMNVEV (reference sequence).

CDR3 sequence: CASSLAGGWNSPLHF. In nucleotides, the CDR3 is TGTGCCAGCAGCTTGGCAGGGGGCTGGAATTCACCCCTCCACTTT. The chain uses TRBV5-4 and TRBJ1-6, with 8 bases that match TRBD1. The CDR3 contains 15 residues. The V and J ends lost 0 bases and 7 bases, in that order; junction bases with no gene match: 3. Germline loops: CDR1 SGHNT, CDR2 YYREEE (reference sequence).

V gene TRBV7-2 combines with J gene TRBJ1-6; no reliable D call. With 5 bases removed from V and 12 bases from J, the gap between germline ends came to 17 bases. CDR3 size: 14 residues. Germline V gene data show CDR1 as SGHTA and CDR2 as FQGNSA. CDR3 in amino acids: CASSPRTTTGPLHF. The CDR3 DNA follows: TGTGCCAGCAGCCCCCGGACCACAACCGGACCCCTCCACTTT. The complete variable domain, with remaining parts taken from reference TRBV7-2 and TRBJ1-6, reads GAGVSQSPSNKVTEKGKDVELRCDPISGHTALYWYRQSLGQGLEFLIYFQGNSAPDKSGLPSDRFSAERTGGSVSTLTIQRTQQEDSAVYLCASSPRTTTGPLHFGNGTRLTVT.

This clone was seen a single time. This chain connects TRBV30 to TRBJ1-2; no definite D call. Trimming took 0 bases from V and 8 from J, leaving 25 bases between them. Germline V gene sequence: CDR1 GTSNPN, CDR2 SVGIG (reference sequence). This CDR3 spans 17 amino acids. Here the CDR3 reads CAWSVREGGGWLGGYTF. CDR3 nucleotides: TGTGCCTGGAGTGTACGGGAAGGTGGTGGTTGGCTGGGCGGCTACACCTTC.

The gene calls are TRBV30 and TRBJ1-5, with a weak D call TRBD1 (5 bases). This CDR3 has 15 amino acids. The V end lost 1 base, the J end lost 2 bases, and 12 bases lay between the germline ends. In germline, CDR1 is GTSNPN, CDR2 SVGIG (reference sequence). The CDR3 DNA reads TGTGCCTGGAGTGGTGGGGGGGGTGGCAATCAGCCCCAGCATTTT. Residues: CAWSGGGGGNQPQHF.

The V gene is TRBV19, the J gene TRBJ1-2; TRBD1 agrees at 7 bases. J was trimmed by 3 bases and V by 8 bases; bases with no gene match: 15. In germline, CDR1 is LNHDA, CDR2 SQIVND (reference sequence). CDR3 length: 16 residues. The CDR3 DNA sequence: TGTGCCAGTCGCGGACAGGCGGGGGGGATGGACTATGGCTACACCTTC. This encodes CASRGQAGGMDYGYTF.

The chain joins TRBV5-1 to TRBJ1-6; no reliable D call. This CDR3 is 18 amino acids long. Germline V gives CDR1 SGHRS, CDR2 YFSETQ. V lost 4 bases and J 0 bases, leaving 17 bases between the germline ends. CDR3 sequence reads: CASSQTAQASSYNSPLHF. The CDR3, as DNA: TGCGCCAGCAGCCAAACTGCTCAGGCCAGCTCCTATAATTCACCCCTCCACTTT.

The rearrangement uses TRBV29-1 and TRBJ2-7, with 14 nucleotides matching TRBD2. The CDR3 covers 16 residues. CDR1 and CDR2 from the germline V gene are SQVTM and ANQGSEA. V lost 4 bases and J lost 4; bases outside the gene matches: 9. CDR3 amino acids: CSVGGTSGGARYEQYF. CDR3 sequence (DNA): TGCAGCGTTGGTGGGACTAGCGGGGGAGCGAGGTACGAGCAGTACTTC.

The rearrangement links TRBV19 to TRBJ1-2; 8 nucleotides line up with TRBD1. Trimming removed 9 bases from V and 3 bases from J; junction bases left unmatched: 3. CDR1 is LNHDA, CDR2 SQIVND, per germline (reference sequence). The CDR3 runs to 12 residues. CDR3 in DNA: TGTGCCAGCTTGACAGGGGACTATGGCTACACCTTC. Protein sequence: CASLTGDYGYTF. The variable domain in full, with the rest retrieved from reference TRBV19 and TRBJ1-2, is DGGITQSPKYLFRKEGQNVTLSCEQNLNHDAMYWYRQDPGQGLRLIYYSQIVNDFQKGDIAEGYSVSREKKESFPLTVTSAQKNPTAFYLCASLTGDYGYTFGSGTRLTVV.

This chain connects TRBV3-1 (or the pseudogene TRBV3-2) to TRBJ1-2; D gene ambiguous. Between the trimmed V and J ends, which lost 4 bases and 0 bases, there was a span of 6 bases. CDR3 length equals 13 residues. CDR1 and CDR2 (germline): LGHDT, YNNKEL (reference sequence). CDR3 loop: CASSPVTNYGYTF. For the CDR3, the DNA is TGTGCCAGCAGCCCAGTCACTAACTATGGCTACACCTTC.

This clone was observed a few times. The chain has TRBV14 and TRBJ1-1; D is undetermined. Germline loops: CDR1 SGHDN, CDR2 FVKESK. Trimming left V 2 bases short and J 3 bases short, with 13 bases between. This CDR3 is 15 amino acids long. The CDR3, as DNA: TGTGCCAGCAGCCAATTTTCGGCGTTGGACACTGAAGCTTTCTTT. This gives the protein CASSQFSALDTEAFF.

The chain carries TRBV28 and TRBJ1-6; D gene uncertain. Germline CDR1 is MDHEN and CDR2 is SYDVKM. V lost 7 bases to trimming and J lost 9 bases, with 13 bases between them. There are 13 residues in the CDR3. The DNA for the CDR3 is TGTGCCAGCATGTCCCAGGAAGGTTCACCCCTCCACTTT. This sequence encodes CASMSQEGSPLHF.